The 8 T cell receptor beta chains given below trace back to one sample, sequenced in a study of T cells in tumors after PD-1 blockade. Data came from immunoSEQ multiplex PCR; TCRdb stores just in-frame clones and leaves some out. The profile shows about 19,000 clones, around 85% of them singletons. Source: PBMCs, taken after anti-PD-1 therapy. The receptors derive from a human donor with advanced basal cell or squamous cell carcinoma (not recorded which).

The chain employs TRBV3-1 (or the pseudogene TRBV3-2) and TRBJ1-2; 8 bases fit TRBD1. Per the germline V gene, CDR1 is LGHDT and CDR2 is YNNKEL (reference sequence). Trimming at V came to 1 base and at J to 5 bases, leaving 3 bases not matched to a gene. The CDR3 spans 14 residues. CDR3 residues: CASSQGTGSYGYTF. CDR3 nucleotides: TGTGCCAGCAGCCAAGGGACAGGGAGTTATGGCTACACCTTC.

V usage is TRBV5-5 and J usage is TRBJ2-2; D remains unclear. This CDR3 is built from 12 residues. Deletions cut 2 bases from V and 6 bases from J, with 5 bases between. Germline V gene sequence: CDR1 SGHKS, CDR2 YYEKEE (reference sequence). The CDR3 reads CASSLWAGELFF. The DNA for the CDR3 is TGTGCCAGCAGCTTATGGGCCGGGGAGCTGTTTTTT.

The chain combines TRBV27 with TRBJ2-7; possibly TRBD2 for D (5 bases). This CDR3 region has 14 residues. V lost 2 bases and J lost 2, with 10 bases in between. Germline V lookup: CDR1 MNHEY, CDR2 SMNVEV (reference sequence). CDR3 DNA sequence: TGTGCCAGCAGTTTAGATAGCGAGGCCTACGAGCAGTACTTC. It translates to CASSLDSEAYEQYF.

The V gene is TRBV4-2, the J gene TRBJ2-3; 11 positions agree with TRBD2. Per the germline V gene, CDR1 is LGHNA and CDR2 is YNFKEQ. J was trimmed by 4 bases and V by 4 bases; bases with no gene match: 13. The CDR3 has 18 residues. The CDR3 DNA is TGTGCCAGCAGCCTAGGACTAGCGGGCCAATCGGGGGCAGATACGCAGTATTTT. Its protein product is CASSLGLAGQSGADTQYF.

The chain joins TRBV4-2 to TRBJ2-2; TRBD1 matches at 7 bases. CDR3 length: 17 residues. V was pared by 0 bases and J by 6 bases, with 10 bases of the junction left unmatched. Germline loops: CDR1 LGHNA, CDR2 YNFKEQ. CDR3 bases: TGTGCCAGCAGCCAAGATCTCGCCAGGGGGTATGCCGGGGAGCTGTTTTTT. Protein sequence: CASSQDLARGYAGELFF.

CDR3 bases: TGTGCCAGCAGTTCCGCCATGGGACAGGGCTTCGGCTACACCTTC. It specifies CASSSAMGQGFGYTF. The chain joins TRBV6-6 to TRBJ1-2, with 9 bases that match TRBD1. The germline V gene has CDR1 MNHNY and CDR2 SVGAGI (reference sequence). The length of the CDR3 is 15 residues. With V trimmed by 4 bases and J by 8 bases, 11 bases remained unmatched.

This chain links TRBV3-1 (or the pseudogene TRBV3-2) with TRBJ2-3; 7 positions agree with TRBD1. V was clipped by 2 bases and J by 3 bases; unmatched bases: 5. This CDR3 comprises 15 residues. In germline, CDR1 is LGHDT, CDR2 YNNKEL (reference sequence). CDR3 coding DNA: TGTGCCAGCAGCCAATTATTGACAGGGACAGATACGCAGTATTTT. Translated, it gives CASSQLLTGTDTQYF.

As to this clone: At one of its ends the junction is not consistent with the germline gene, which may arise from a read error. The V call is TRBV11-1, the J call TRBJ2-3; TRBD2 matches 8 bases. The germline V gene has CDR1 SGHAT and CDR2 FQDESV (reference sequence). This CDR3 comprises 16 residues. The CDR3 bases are TGTGCCAGCAGCTTAGCTTTTAGCGGGATCCCAGATGCGCAGTATTTT. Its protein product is CASSLAFSGIPDAQYF.